What follows are 11 T cell receptor beta chains derived from one specimen sequenced in a study of T cell repertoires in aging, cancer and after chemotherapy. Rearranged V-D-J TRB sequences were amplified with a mixed TRB-A/B primer pool. Each CDR3 protein gets one entry after TCRdb re-called the multiplex PCR reads with MiXCR. The table shows around 800 distinct CDR3 sequences, with 22% occurring only once. Peripheral blood genomic DNA, not sorted cells or RNA, was the template. The source material was blood. Receptors originate from a human donor in good health.

This clonotype is termed large. The junction does not match germline at one end; this may be a read error. The chain is built from TRBV27 and TRBJ2-7; possible D gene TRBD2, 7 bases. This CDR3 has 12 residues. The germline V gene encodes CDR1 MNHEY and CDR2 SMNVEV (reference sequence). CDR3 amino acids: CASSPTGGGTSF. CDR3 DNA sequence: TGTGCCAGCAGTCCCACGGGGGGCGGGACATCCTTC.

By share of the sample, this clonotype is medium-sized (0.01 to 0.1%). The V and J genes are TRBV15 and TRBJ2-5; 10 positions agree with TRBD1. The CDR3 sequence is 15 residues long. V lost 0 bases and J lost 5; bases outside the gene matches: 3. The germline gives CDR1 LNHNV, CDR2 YYDKDF (reference sequence). The CDR3 here is CATSRDRQGAETQYF. The DNA of the CDR3 is TGTGCCACCAGCAGAGATAGACAGGGGGCGGAGACCCAGTACTTC.

By frequency in the sample, this clonotype is medium-sized. CDR3 loop: CASSSGQGRETQYF. The CDR3 nucleotides read TGTGCCAGCAGCTCCGGACAGGGGCGGGAGACCCAGTACTTC. The rearrangement uses TRBV11-2 and TRBJ2-5, with 9 bases identical to TRBD1. Looked up from germline, CDR1 is SGHAT and CDR2 is FQNNGV. Losses at the gene ends were 4 bases for V and 5 bases for J; bases not matched to a gene: 5. The CDR3 loop spans 14 amino acids.

This clonotype ranks as large. The chain is built from TRBV27 and TRBJ1-2; 8 nucleotides match TRBD1. This CDR3 has 13 residues. Per the germline V gene, CDR1 is MNHEY and CDR2 is SMNVEV (reference sequence). The J segment lost 4 bases and the V segment lost 5 bases, leaving 3 bases of the junction unmatched. The CDR3 here is CASSQGAGYGYTF. CDR3 in DNA: TGTGCCAGCAGTCAGGGGGCGGGCTATGGCTACACCTTC.

The chain carries TRBV29-1 and TRBJ2-2; TRBD1 is a possible D gene (5 bases). Trimming cost V 5 bases and J 2 bases, with 12 bases left between them. The CDR3 is 14 residues long. Germline-derived CDR1 and CDR2 are SQVTM and ANQGSEA. Here the CDR3 DNA reads TGCAGCGTTCAAGGGCAGGGTAACACCGGGGAGCTGTTTTTT. Protein product: CSVQGQGNTGELFF.

By proportion, this clonotype is medium-sized. This chain uses TRBV20-1 with TRBJ2-3, with D unclear. Trimming removed 3 bases from V and 0 bases from J, with 10 bases in between. The CDR3 is 14 residues long. Germline CDR1 is DFQATT and CDR2 is SNEGSKA (reference sequence). CDR3 region: CSASRSASTDTQYF. The CDR3 bases are TGCAGTGCTAGTAGGTCAGCCAGCACAGATACGCAGTATTTT.

This chain links TRBV5-1 with TRBJ2-7; no definite D call. The V and J ends lost 2 bases and 7 bases respectively, with 19 bases between them. The CDR3 extends over 15 amino acids. Germline CDR1 is SGHRS and CDR2 is YFSETQ. Written as DNA, the CDR3 is TGCGCCAGCAGCTTAAGACGAGATGCTGGTTTTGAGCAGTACTTC. Residues: CASSLRRDAGFEQYF.

This clonotype showed up just once. The gene calls are TRBV19 and TRBJ2-1; TRBD2 agrees at 9 bases. Trimming took 4 bases from V and 2 from J; bases not matched to a gene: 9. The CDR3 length is 17 residues. The germline CDR1 and CDR2 sequences are LNHDA and SQIVND (reference sequence). The CDR3 protein is CASSRGLAKTTYNEQFF. In DNA form, the CDR3 reads TGTGCCAGTAGTAGAGGACTAGCGAAAACCACCTACAATGAGCAGTTCTTC.

A word on this clonotype: A much bigger clone sits one base away, suggesting this may be a read error. The genes are TRBV5-1 and TRBJ2-5; D is ambiguous. Germline CDR1 and CDR2: SGHRS and YFSETQ. V was trimmed by 6 bases and J by 5 bases, leaving 8 bases between them. This CDR3 has 11 residues. For the CDR3, the DNA is TGCGCCAGCAAAAATAAGGAGACCCAGTACTTC. Its translation: CASKNKETQYF.

The chain couples TRBV12-5 to TRBJ2-3; no reliable D call. The CDR3 extends over 11 amino acids. V gave up 6 bases and J gave up 3 bases, with 4 bases separating them. Looked up from germline, CDR1 is LGHNT and CDR2 is FRNRAP. The CDR3 DNA follows: TGTGCTAGTGGCGAAACAGATACGCAGTATTTT. Its translation: CASGETDTQYF.

This clonotype ranks as medium-sized. The CDR3 DNA reads TGCAGTGCTAGAGATCCGAGGAGCACAGATACGCAGTATTTT. Translated: CSARDPRSTDTQYF. The V call is TRBV20-1, the J call TRBJ2-3; D remains unclear. From germline, CDR1 is DFQATT and CDR2 SNEGSKA (reference sequence). The CDR3 length is 14 residues. Trimming left V 0 bases short and J 0 bases short, with 7 bases between.